The T cell receptor beta chain described here comes from a study of glioma-infiltrating T cells. As for the study in general: Dexamethasone exposure before glioma surgery was limited to six or fewer days. Approximately 990,000 peripheral T cells were targeted at 4.5- to 10-fold coverage.

Study observations and caveats: Gliomas, especially low-grade, showed above-expected tissue-blood divergence; non-neoplastic patients showed below. Shared blood CDR3 signature motifs marked patients with low tissue-blood divergence.

This clonotype has at least ten counts. Its specificity is unknown. Using RNA template, CDR3s of TCR alpha and beta were amplified with iRepertoire arm-PCR. TCRdb passed the multiplex PCR reads through MiXCR, listing each CDR3 protein once. The data show more than 350,000 distinct CDR3 sequences, roughly two fifths seen once. The CDR3 covers 16 residues. Trimming took off 5 bases at V and 8 bases at J, with 22 bases between the two ends. Sequencing used glioma tissue, nonneoplastic brain tissue, or PBMCs (not recorded which). The sequence was obtained from a human donor with low-grade glioma or glioblastoma, undergoing nonglioma brain surgery, or in good health (not recorded which). The V and J genes are TRBV12-3 or TRBV12-4 and TRBJ1-5; the D gene is possibly TRBD1 (5 bases). Written as DNA, the CDR3 is TGTGCCAGCAGTACACGGGACCCAAAATATAAGGAGCCCCAGCATTTT. It yields the protein CASSTRDPKYKEPQHF.